The 24 T cell receptor beta chains in this list originate from one sample, sequenced in a study of post-analysis software for immune sequencing data. Tagging with unique molecular identifiers was a feature of the TCR beta cDNA libraries. TCRdb reprocessed the PCR reads via MiXCR and lists one record per CDR3 protein. The sample has hundreds of thousands of distinct CDR3 sequences, roughly 45% seen once. For these TCRs, the target antigens are not known. Study outcomes and limitations: Roughly five TRBV segments appeared more often in patients than in controls, and TRBV5-6, TRBV5-1 and TRBV20-1 were among these.

Sequencing was carried out using blood. These receptors were obtained from a girl between 10 and 17 years old with multiple sclerosis.

The chain links TRBV19 to TRBJ2-7, with D hard to call. The J call may be in error: the DNA end matches TRBJ2-5 better. The CDR3 has 15 amino acids. The germline gives CDR1 LNHDA, CDR2 SQIVND (reference sequence). The DNA for the CDR3 is TGTGCCACCCAAGACGGTGGCGGAGCCCAAGAGACCCAGTACTTC. It codes for CATQDGGGAQETQYF.

This clonotype showed up just a few times. This chain links TRBV9 with TRBJ1-2; no definite D call. V was pared by 0 bases and J by 10 bases, with 10 bases between. The CDR3 consists of 12 residues. The germline V gene encodes CDR1 SGDLS and CDR2 YYNGEE. DNA for the CDR3: TGTGCCAGCAGCGTAGACAGCCGACCCTACACCTTC. As protein: CASSVDSRPYTF.

This clonotype was counted once. This rearrangement joins TRBV7-3 to TRBJ1-1; a weak D match, TRBD1 (6 bases). CDR3 length: 14 residues. The V gene's germline CDR1 is SGHTA and CDR2 FQGTGA. V lost 5 bases and J 5 bases, leaving 15 bases between the germline ends. The CDR3 DNA follows: TGTGCCAGCAGCAAACACAGGGAAGGGACTGAAGCTTTCTTT. Translating gives CASSKHREGTEAFF.

This clonotype was observed a few times. J is TRBJ2-6 and V is TRBV28; D gene unclear. CDR3 length equals 15 residues. Germline V gene lookup returns CDR1 MDHEN and CDR2 SYDVKM. V was clipped by 3 bases and J by 1 base, with 7 bases between them. The CDR3 DNA reads TGTGCCAGCAGTTTCATTGTGTCTGGGGCCAACGTCCTGACTTTC. Protein sequence: CASSFIVSGANVLTF.

V usage is TRBV5-1 and J usage is TRBJ2-1; no reliable D call. The CDR3 consists of 16 residues. The V end was cut by 0 bases, the J end by 0 bases, with 10 bases between. The germline CDR1 and CDR2 sequences are SGHRS and YFSETQ. The CDR3 DNA sequence: TGCGCCAGCAGCTTGGAAGCTCAGAGCTCCTACAATGAGCAGTTCTTC. Translated, it gives CASSLEAQSSYNEQFF.

The chain is built from TRBV4-3 and TRBJ2-4; the match to TRBD2 covers 11 bases. CDR3 size: 17 residues. Germline loops: CDR1 LGHNA, CDR2 YSLEER. The ends lost 0 bases at V and 6 bases at J; junction bases unmatched: 7. CDR3 DNA sequence: TGCGCCAGCAGCCAAGATCTAGCGGGAGGTTTTGGAAACATTCAGTACTTC. This gives the protein CASSQDLAGGFGNIQYF.

The V call is TRBV18, the J call TRBJ2-7; no definite D call. The ends were cut back, 8 bases at V and 0 bases at J, with 14 bases in the middle. The CDR3 consists of 14 residues. The V gene's germline CDR1 is KGHSH and CDR2 LQKENI. This chain's CDR3 is CASMALLGSYEQYF. CDR3 in DNA: TGTGCCAGCATGGCCCTCCTTGGCTCCTACGAGCAGTACTTC. The whole variable domain, remainder taken from reference TRBV18 and TRBJ2-7, is NAGVMQNPRHLVRRRGQEARLRCSPMKGHSHVYWYRQLPEEGLKFMVYLQKENIIDESGMPKERFSAEFPKEGPSILRIQQVVRGDSAAYFCASMALLGSYEQYFGPGTRLTVT.

This clonotype turned up a few times. The chain is built from TRBV10-2 and TRBJ2-7; 7 bases are shared with TRBD1. V lost 3 bases to trimming and J lost 3 bases; unmatched junction nucleotides: 2. The germline V gene encodes CDR1 WSHSY and CDR2 SAAADI. This CDR3 spans 13 amino acids. CDR3 bases: TGCGCCAGCAGTGACAGGGGGTACTACGAGCAGTACTTC. Translating it yields CASSDRGYYEQYF.

Only a few counts were recorded for this clonotype. The chain carries TRBV27 and TRBJ2-7; 7 bases are shared with TRBD1. Germline V gene data show CDR1 as MNHEY and CDR2 as SMNVEV (reference sequence). Unmatched junction bases numbered 25, after V lost 6 bases and J lost 5 bases. This CDR3 spans 19 amino acids. The CDR3 DNA is TGTGCCAGCAGCCCACCTTTGCCTCATTTTACGCAGGGGGACAACGAGCAGTACTTC. Its translation is CASSPPLPHFTQGDNEQYF.

The rearrangement uses TRBV29-1 and TRBJ2-3, with a tentative D call TRBD1 (5 bases). V was pared by 5 bases and J by 1 base, with 13 bases between. The germline V gene encodes CDR1 SQVTM and CDR2 ANQGSEA. The CDR3 is 14 residues long. The CDR3 DNA follows: TGCAGCGTTACACCTGACAGACGCACAGATACGCAGTATTTT. Translating gives CSVTPDRRTDTQYF.

This clonotype was seen only a few times. This chain links TRBV12-3 or TRBV12-4 with TRBJ1-5, with D uncertain. The length of the CDR3 is 14 residues. Deletions cut 6 bases from V and 7 bases from J, with 16 bases between. CDR3 in DNA: TGTGCCAGCAGCCTAAGCCGGTTGAGGCAGCCCCAGCATTTT. It yields the protein CASSLSRLRQPQHF.

The chain links TRBV9 to TRBJ1-2; D may be TRBD1 (6 bases). Trimming shortened V by 7 bases and J by 6 bases, and 16 bases separated the two germline ends. This CDR3 is built from 13 residues. Germline lookup yields CDR1 SGDLS and CDR2 YYNGEE. The DNA of the CDR3 is TGTGCCAGCCGTCGCCAGGGGCAAGATGGCTACACCTTC. Encoded protein: CASRRQGQDGYTF.

The chain is built from TRBV29-1 and TRBJ2-3; 10 positions match TRBD2. The CDR3 runs 16 residues. CDR1 and CDR2 (germline): SQVTM, ANQGSEA. The V gene end was trimmed by 3 bases and the J gene end by 6 bases; junction bases not matched to a gene: 12. The DNA for the CDR3 is TGCAGCGTTGACCTCCGGCTAGCGGGAGAAGCGGATACGCAGTATTTT. Protein: CSVDLRLAGEADTQYF.

This clonotype has ten or more counts. The chain carries TRBV29-1 and TRBJ2-7; TRBD1 is a possible D gene (5 bases). This CDR3 spans 12 amino acids. Germline CDR1 is SQVTM and CDR2 is ANQGSEA. Trimming pared 6 bases from V and 4 bases from J, leaving 13 bases between. CDR3 bases: TGCAGCGTCTACAGACAGCCGTACGAGCAGTACTTC. This codes for CSVYRQPYEQYF.

V and J are TRBV6-1 and TRBJ2-7, with D tentatively TRBD2 (6 bases). The CDR3 runs 15 residues. The V end was cut by 2 bases, the J end by 3 bases, with 14 bases between. Germline lookup yields CDR1 MNHNS and CDR2 SASEGT. CDR3 in amino acids: CASSERKGLYYEQYF. CDR3 in DNA: TGTGCCAGCAGTGAACGGAAGGGACTGTACTACGAGCAGTACTTC.

The chain recombines TRBV7-3 with TRBJ2-7; D is uncertain. V was clipped by 4 bases and J by 5 bases, with 15 bases between them. The germline gives CDR1 SGHTA, CDR2 FQGTGA. This CDR3 is built from 14 residues. The CDR3 region is CASSSIPEYDEQYF. As DNA, the CDR3 is TGTGCCAGCAGCTCCATTCCGGAATACGACGAGCAGTACTTC.

The DNA of the CDR3 is TGTGCCACCAGCATCGAGGGAACAGATACGCAGTATTTT. It specifies CATSIEGTDTQYF. The chain employs TRBV24-1 and TRBJ2-3, with a possible D match to TRBD2 (5 bases). Germline V gene sequence: CDR1 KGHDR, CDR2 SFDVKD. The CDR3 sequence is 13 residues long. V was clipped by 7 bases and J by 3 bases, with 10 bases between them.

This clonotype was recorded once. A read error may produce the germline difference seen at one junction end. The J gene is TRBJ2-1, the V gene TRBV7-3; tentatively, D is TRBD2 (5 bases). Germline V gene sequence: CDR1 SGHTA, CDR2 FQGTGA. CDR3 size: 14 residues. The CDR3 bases are TGTGCCAACAGCTCAAAGCACAGCGGCAATGAGCAGTTCTTC. It is translated as CANSSKHSGNEQFF.

CDR3 coding DNA: TGTGCCAGCAGTTATAGCGGAGGAGGTAATGAGCAGTTCTTC. Residues: CASSYSGGGNEQFF. The V gene is TRBV12-3 or TRBV12-4, the J gene TRBJ2-1, with TRBD2 as a possible D gene (6 bases). V lost 4 bases and J lost 7, with 14 bases in between. The CDR3 contains 14 residues.

The V call is TRBV20-1, the J call TRBJ1-2; 7 bases are shared with TRBD1. The CDR3 spans 13 residues. CDR1 is DFQATT, CDR2 SNEGSKA, per germline (reference sequence). J was trimmed by 6 bases and V by 5 bases; bases with no gene match: 9. CDR3 loop: CSADRDSRNGYTF. The CDR3 DNA reads as TGCAGTGCTGACCGGGACAGTCGAAATGGCTACACCTTC.

The rearrangement links TRBV29-1 to TRBJ1-2; perhaps TRBD1 as D (6 bases). Between the trimmed V and J ends, which lost 3 bases and 2 bases, there was a span of 19 bases. The CDR3 is made up of 16 amino acids. The germline CDR1 and CDR2 sequences are SQVTM and ANQGSEA. CDR3 loop: CSVDSPGAGVNYGYTF. CDR3 nucleotide sequence: TGCAGCGTTGACTCCCCGGGGGCAGGAGTAAACTATGGCTACACCTTC.

A remark on this clonotype: One end of the junction is discordant with germline, which a read error may explain. This rearrangement joins TRBV29-1 to TRBJ2-1; D unclear. Germline V lookup: CDR1 SQVTM, CDR2 ANQGSEA. This CDR3 region has 14 residues. The CDR3 coding sequence is TGCGGCGTCGAACAAAGGCTTATCTACAATGAGCAGTTCTTC. Translation: CGVEQRLIYNEQFF.

This clonotype was counted between two and nine times. This chain links TRBV29-1 with TRBJ2-3; 7 bases fit TRBD1. The germline CDR1 and CDR2 sequences are SQVTM and ANQGSEA. This CDR3 spans 14 amino acids. Losses at the gene ends were 6 bases for V and 4 bases for J; bases not matched to a gene: 10. In DNA form, the CDR3 reads TGCAGCGTCCGGACAGGCGTTAGCGCAGATACGCAGTATTTT. Its translation is CSVRTGVSADTQYF.

This chain links TRBV7-9 with TRBJ1-1; D unresolved. CDR1 SEHNR and CDR2 FQNEAQ come from the germline V gene (reference sequence). The CDR3 is 12 residues long. The V and J ends lost 8 bases and 1 base respectively, with 8 bases between them. The CDR3 loop reads CASVYTNTEAFF. The CDR3 nucleotides read TGTGCCAGCGTGTACACGAACACTGAAGCTTTCTTT.